Following are 10 T cell receptor beta chains from one sample sequenced in a study of blood T cell repertoires in COVID-19. Clones were sequenced by immunoSEQ multiplex PCR, and TCRdb holds only the in-frame ones, with some missing. This table has about 140,000 clones, 80% to 85% appearing once. Sequences were obtained from PBMCs or T cells enriched from blood (not recorded which). These receptors came from a man between 70 and 80 years old who had been exposed to COVID-19.

V gene TRBV27 combines with J gene TRBJ2-1, with 8 bases that match TRBD2. The CDR3 has 15 amino acids. V was clipped by 3 bases and J by 3 bases; unmatched bases: 4. Germline CDR1 MNHEY, CDR2 SMNVEV (reference sequence). The CDR3 here is CASSFGGGSYNEQFF. DNA for the CDR3: TGTGCCAGCAGTTTCGGGGGGGGAAGCTACAATGAGCAGTTCTTC.

This clone was recorded once. This chain connects TRBV14 to TRBJ2-1; the match to TRBD2 covers 7 bases. Losses at the gene ends were 1 base for V and 3 bases for J; bases not matched to a gene: 3. CDR1 is SGHDN and CDR2 is FVKESK in the germline V gene. The CDR3 spans 15 residues. CDR3 sequence reads: CASSQGGTNYNEQFF. The CDR3 DNA sequence: TGTGCCAGCAGCCAAGGGGGGACTAACTACAATGAGCAGTTCTTC.

This chain connects TRBV6-5 to TRBJ1-2; tentatively, D is TRBD1 (5 bases). The CDR3 extends over 11 amino acids. Trimming took off 7 bases at V and 4 bases at J, with 7 bases between the two ends. Looked up from germline, CDR1 is MNHEY and CDR2 is SVGAGI. The CDR3 protein is CASTGGYGYTF. The CDR3 coding sequence is TGTGCCAGCACCGGGGGCTATGGCTACACCTTC.

DNA of the CDR3: TGTGCCAGCAGCTTAGATGGACAGGGGGCTAATTCACCCCTCCACTTT. It is translated as CASSLDGQGANSPLHF. The chain has TRBV11-2 and TRBJ1-6; 11 bases line up with TRBD1. Trimming removed 0 bases from V and 6 bases from J; junction bases left unmatched: 1. This CDR3 comprises 16 residues. Germline CDR1 SGHAT, CDR2 FQNNGV. Together with reference TRBV11-2 and TRBJ1-6, the CDR3 gives the full variable domain: EAGVAQSPRYKIIEKRQSVAFWCNPISGHATLYWYQQILGQGPKLLIQFQNNGVVDDSQLPKDRFSAERLKGVDSTLKIQPAKLEDSAVYLCASSLDGQGANSPLHFGNGTRLTVT.

This clone was counted many times. The V call is TRBV6-6, the J call TRBJ2-7; no clear D gene. Germline assignment: CDR1 MNHNY and CDR2 SVGAGI (reference sequence). This CDR3 spans 13 amino acids. Trimming left V 8 bases short and J 0 bases short, with 11 bases between. CDR3 sequence: CASGGTSSYEQYF. CDR3 nucleotide sequence: TGTGCCAGCGGTGGCACCAGCTCCTACGAGCAGTACTTC.

The gene calls are TRBV7-9 and TRBJ1-1; D gene uncertain. With 6 bases removed from V and 0 bases from J, the gap between germline ends came to 14 bases. The CDR3 spans 15 residues. The germline V gene has CDR1 SEHNR and CDR2 FQNEAQ (reference sequence). CDR3 protein: CASSQRQAMNTEAFF. The DNA of the CDR3 is TGTGCCAGCAGTCAAAGACAAGCCATGAACACTGAAGCTTTCTTT. Full variable domain (rest looked up from reference TRBV7-9 and TRBJ1-1): DTGVSQNPRHKITKRGQNVTFRCDPISEHNRLYWYRQTLGQGPEFLTYFQNEAQLEKSRLLSDRFSAERPKGSFSTLEIQRTEQGDSAMYLCASSQRQAMNTEAFFGQGTRLTVV.

The chain has TRBV25-1 and TRBJ1-4; D is undetermined. The germline V gene encodes CDR1 MGHDK and CDR2 SYGVNS. This CDR3 has 13 residues. V lost 4 bases to trimming and J lost 8 bases, with 11 bases between them. The CDR3 DNA reads as TGTGCCAGCAGTGTACCGGTTAACGAAAAACTGTTTTTT. Protein product: CASSVPVNEKLFF.

The genes are TRBV14 and TRBJ2-7; possible D gene TRBD2, 5 bases. Germline assignment: CDR1 SGHDN and CDR2 FVKESK. V shed 1 base and J shed 7 bases, with 11 bases lying between them. The CDR3 is made up of 13 amino acids. CDR3 protein: CASSQGTPGEQYF. As DNA, the CDR3 is TGTGCCAGCAGCCAAGGCACCCCGGGAGAGCAGTACTTC.

V usage is TRBV19 and J usage is TRBJ1-1; 8 bases match TRBD1. The CDR3 is 15 amino acids. CDR1 LNHDA and CDR2 SQIVND come from the germline V gene (reference sequence). With 1 base clipped from V and 3 bases from J, the junction kept 4 bases outside the gene matches. This CDR3 reads CASSIVHRGDTEAFF. CDR3 in DNA: TGTGCCAGTAGTATAGTGCACAGGGGGGACACTGAAGCTTTCTTT. The full variable domain, in which reference TRBV19 and TRBJ1-1 provide the parts outside the CDR3, is DGGITQSPKYLFRKEGQNVTLSCEQNLNHDAMYWYRQDPGQGLRLIYYSQIVNDFQKGDIAEGYSVSREKKESFPLTVTSAQKNPTAFYLCASSIVHRGDTEAFFGQGTRLTVV.

The chain recombines TRBV10-3 with TRBJ2-3; TRBD2 matches 9 bases. The V and J ends lost 0 bases and 4 bases, in that order; junction bases with no gene match: 2. This CDR3 region has 15 residues. Germline values: CDR1 ENHRY, CDR2 SYGVKD. The CDR3, as DNA: TGTGCCATCAGTGAGTCCGGCGGGGGGGCAGATACGCAGTATTTT. It is translated as CAISESGGGADTQYF.